This T cell receptor beta chain was recorded in a study of cytomegalovirus exposure and HLA in healthy donors (TCRdb year 2017). Broadly, across the study: An earlier analysis of 550 to 700 of the donors reported approximately 300 Gb of sequence data and about 100 million unique TCR beta sequences from some 180 million T cells. Approximately 300 gigabases of sequencing data and around 90 million unique TCR sequences made up an early release that covered 640 HLA-typed donors. The genetic ancestry cluster associated with self-reported Caucasian donors included over 65% of the approximately 430 genotyped donors. The study aimed to test whether cataloging public T cell receptors could reveal signatures of past pathogen exposure. Using immunosequencing, the study profiled T cell repertoires from 666 subjects and related those repertoires to cytomegalovirus serostatus. Along with the approximately 700-subject first cohort, a separate validation cohort of around 110 different subjects was used. High-throughput TCR immunosequencing, statistical association of individual TCRs with disease status, and machine learning were combined to predict cytomegalovirus infection status. In a later analysis, previously published TCR beta repertoires from about 670 donors were re-analyzed and high-resolution HLA genotyping was added so that TCR occurrence patterns could be studied. Rather than using new phenotypic data, the later analysis identified candidate immune exposures from TCR beta sequences and from how often those sequences occurred across donors. In an earlier analysis of around 540 of the donors, high-throughput TCR beta sequencing was used to judge whether each TCR beta V gene segment behaved as functional or pseudogenic. Donor age, sex, ethnicity and CMV serostatus were compiled together with the repertoire data. A later genetic analysis used genome-wide SNP genotypes for about 60% of the roughly 670 donors, treating that subset as a discovery cohort. All discovery cohort repertoires had been generated on a single sequencing platform. Class I and class II HLA loci were covered by the typing at four-digit resolution. The number of typed donors differed by locus: roughly 629-630 for A, B, C, DRB1 and DQB1; some 540 for DQA1; around 610 for DPA1; and 450 to 480 for DPB1. Because of strong linkage in the cohort, a few DR-DQ haplotypes were treated as single units for association and clustering. Among some 410 genotyped donors of the cohort, an average of approximately 240,000 unique TCR beta nucleotide sequences were sequenced per donor, around 20% of them non-productive.

Library creation used the immunoSEQ multiplex PCR assay. The multiplex PCR relied on a mix of 60 forward primers for TCR Vbeta segments and 13 reverse primers for TCR Jbeta segments. A multiplex PCR assay on genomic DNA amplified the CDR3 region of rearranged TCR beta genes. The Illumina HiSeq System was used to sequence the amplified TCR beta libraries as 87-base-pair reads. The source study handled its data this way. Across the 500 to 750 repertoires, a later analysis counted some 80 million unique TCR beta chains, around 11 million of which were shared by at least two donors. Raw reads were error-corrected and collapsed into unique sequences with a nearest-neighbor algorithm that merged closely related sequences to remove PCR and sequencing errors. Alignment of CDR3 sequences to IMGT reference sequences was used to assign V, D and J gene segments. For a sequence to be retained, a match of at least six nucleotides was required to both a V gene segment and a J gene segment. Rearrangements were called productive when the CDR3 lacked stop codons and stayed in frame with V and J; all others were non-productive. CDR3 was defined by IMGT convention, running from the second conserved V-encoded cysteine to the conserved J-encoded phenylalanine. In an earlier analysis of just under 600 of the donors, sequences lacking an unambiguous match to a single V gene segment were excluded. An earlier analysis of around 600 of the donors classified V segments as functional when productive rearrangements were above 56.7% and as segregating when the standard deviation between donors was above 5%. To diagnose cytomegalovirus status from the catalog of TCR beta chain sequences, a statistical classification framework was built. In a later analysis, V and J genes were assigned by comparing TCR nucleotide sequences against IMGT/GENE-DB human TR gene sequences. In a later analysis, CDR3 sequences and most-parsimonious VDJ recombination scenarios were assigned using the TCRdist pipeline. In a later analysis, each TCR beta chain was defined by its CDR3 amino acid sequence together with its V-gene family, and reads lacking a unique V-gene family were excluded. As a way to deal with suspected cross-contamination and a sequencing artifact, a later analysis dropped more than 500 nucleotide sequences that were highly shared and had low generation probability. In a later analysis, a clonal expansion index was calculated for each public chain from normalized within-repertoire ranks of inferred template counts. Generation probabilities in a later analysis came from a VDJ recombination model fitted to out-of-frame rearrangements, and those results were checked against IGoR. In a later analysis, TCR-TCR, TCR-HLA and TCR-CMV co-occurrence was scored with hypergeometric tests, and a repertoire-size bias correction was applied to TCR pairs. A later analysis estimated false discovery rates by permuting HLA or CMV assignments 20 times. In a later analysis, co-occurring TCRs were grouped using DBSCAN, with TCRdist sequence similarity added in when clustering inside HLA-allele-positive subsets. Repertoires with fewer than 30,000 or more than 120,000 public chains were left out of co-occurrence clustering, as were about five repertoires with anomalous nucleotide sharing. In its TCRdb copy, this immuneACCESS table keeps in-frame sequences only and misses some clones. Where compared with another copy, unresolved V genes explain less than half of these, and the others have no known cause. V and J calls and clone size follow that table, whereas D and trimming were derived from the DNA. A total of nearly 200,000 clones appear in this sample, around 79% of them only once. The top ten clones comprise approximately 0.39% of the sample.

V loses 1 base of germline sequence and J loses 2 bases, and the interval between the two ends is 10 bases. The CDR3 runs 15 residues from the cysteine to the phenylalanine. The DNA shown is the 45-base CDR3, in frame from base 1. According to the germline V gene (reference sequence), CDR1 reads SGHAT and CDR2 reads FQDESV. The paper as a whole reports these results and caveats: A later analysis found that HLA-associated TCR beta chains were more clonally expanded and had lower generation probabilities than equally common non-associated chains. Three of the identified cytomegalovirus-associated TCR beta chains were confirmed in vitro to be specific for cytomegalovirus antigens. Specific HLA alleles were associated with about 17,000 TCR beta sequences at a false discovery rate of 0.05 in a later analysis. Some IMGT-functional V segments, including TRBV6-2 and TRBV6-3, could not be distinguished by the 87-base-pair reads and were therefore excluded. The presence/absence analyses assumed that sequencing depth was roughly uniform across donors, and that assumption may not be true. Most CMV-associated TCR beta chains appeared to be HLA-restricted in a later analysis, and the HLA associations seemed to be driven largely by CMV exposure. Because some donors lacked HLA typing at each locus, the association tests relied only on the typed subset. Across donors, most TCR sequences were observed very rarely, whereas some public TCRs were present in many individuals. According to a later analysis, parvovirus B19, influenza, CMV and Epstein-Barr virus appeared linked to several top co-occurrence clusters. For the cohort, immune exposure information was limited to CMV serostatus. Assigning TCR associations to individual alleles was difficult when HLA alleles, especially DR and DQ, strongly co-occurred. A later genetic analysis reported fewer N-insertions in productive TCRs among donors in an Asian-associated ancestry cluster than the approximately 700-donor mean. The authors suggested that the approach could potentially be extended to other disease states and immunological phenotypes. Because counts were too low, some 16 rarely observed V segments, including chromosome 9 orphons, were excluded from the earlier analysis of 587 of the donors. In both the original and validation cohorts, the classifier was reported to diagnose cytomegalovirus status with high specificity and sensitivity. A further reported finding was that TCR beta sequences accurately predicted the HLA-A and HLA-B alleles for most subjects in the first cohort. This cohort had only TCR beta chains sequenced, and the lack of alpha or paired-chain data limited which features could be detected. Linkage disequilibrium might explain the correlated functional status among segregating V segments, but an unknown experimental factor could not be ruled out. In an earlier analysis of 587 of the donors, most TCR beta V segments appeared in productive rearrangements about 87% or about 30% of the time, broadly matching IMGT annotations. A total of fewer than 200 TCR beta chains were listed by the study as associated with cytomegalovirus. The sequencing pipeline was judged likely to have produced a cluster of highly shared sequence variants as a technical artifact. V-gene and J-gene trimming of TCR beta chains was associated with a missense DCLRE1C variant in a later genetic analysis, and the association was replicated in an independent cohort. In a later analysis, TCR association rates were found to vary across HLA loci, with the most associated TCRs seen for DRB1 alleles and the fewest for HLA-C alleles.

As for this clone: What antigen it recognizes has not been identified. Base quality data are lacking; no much larger clone is found one base away.

The cohort consisted of hundreds of healthy bone marrow donors. Cohort members were all nominally healthy when sampled, although unrecorded immune exposures were likely present. The donor was CMV seropositive and was included in the group of some 290 seropositive cohort members. Every donor gave a peripheral blood sample, and the peripheral blood mononuclear cells from that sample were used for TCR beta sequencing. Genomic DNA extraction from the blood cell samples was performed with the Qiagen DNeasy Blood Extraction Kit. The chain couples TRBV11-1 to TRBJ2-3; 6 matching bases give a weak D call of TRBD1. This clonotype originated in a male donor in good health and CMV-seropositive. Sequencing was done on a sample of PBMCs. The nucleotide sequence reads as follows: TGTGCCAGCAGCTTAGGGACAGTCTTCACAGATACGCAGTATTTT. This is translated as CASSLGTVFTDTQYF.